A selection of T cell receptor beta chains follows, all from one sample in a study of Ad26.COV2.S vaccination and SARS-CoV-2 variants. Profiling relied on immunoSEQ multiplex PCR, and the TCRdb table lists in-frame clones only, not all of them. Here the sample spans about 680,000 clones, about 90% being singletons. The sequencing used peripheral blood, collected in a trial of Ad26.COV2.S vaccine versus placebo. The receptor source for this set is a person aged 18-60 years who received the Ad26.COV2.S COVID-19 vaccine or a placebo. The CDR3 runs from the conserved cysteine through the conserved F or W. Each record gives: clone size, D gene, J gene, V gene, CDR3 DNA, CDR3 protein. D genes are given only for firm matches. Not all rows give a size; the values are once, few, many and, for expanded clones, a class.

.,TRBD2,TRBJ2-1,TRBV5-1,TGCGCCAGCAGCCTCCCCTCCGGGACTAGCAGGAATGAGCAGTTCTTC,CASSLPSGTSRNEQFF
.,.,TRBJ2-7,TRBV4-1,TGCGCCAGCAGCCGGAAAATTTTGGGGGAGCAGTACTTC,CASSRKILGEQYF
.,.,TRBJ2-3,TRBV6-5,TGTGCCAGCAAATCGGGGGGCCGCACAGATACGCAGTATTTT,CASKSGGRTDTQYF
.,TRBD2,TRBJ2-7,TRBV7-9,TGTGCCAGTGAGCGGGATACCTACGAGCAGTACTTC,CASERDTYEQYF
.,.,TRBJ1-3,TRBV9,TGTGCCAGCAGCTCCCACCGCGGCCAGACTGTGGGAAACACCATATATTTT,CASSSHRGQTVGNTIYF
.,TRBD1,TRBJ2-7,TRBV11-1,TGTGCCAGCAGCTTAGTCGGGACAGGGGGCTACGAGCAGTACTTC,CASSLVGTGGYEQYF
.,.,TRBJ2-7,TRBV5-6,TGTGCCAGCACCCCGGGACGGACGACCTACGAGCAGTACTTC,CASTPGRTTYEQYF
.,.,TRBJ1-5,TRBV19,TGTGCCAGGAAGACCGCGCAGCCCCAGCATTTT,CARKTAQPQHF
.,.,TRBJ2-5,TRBV24-1,TGTGCCACCAGTCGGCAGGGGTCGGAGGAGACCCAGTACTTC,CATSRQGSEETQYF
.,.,TRBJ1-6,TRBV20-1,TGCAGTGCAAGTGGGGTGGGTAATTCACCCCTCCACTTT,CSASGVGNSPLHF
.,.,TRBJ1-3,TRBV6-5,TGTGCCAGCAGTCGACAGGCGTACTCTGGAAACACCATATATTTT,CASSRQAYSGNTIYF
.,.,TRBJ1-1,TRBV11-3,TGTGCCAGCAGTGACAGGAACACTGAAGCTTTCTTT,CASSDRNTEAFF
.,TRBD2,TRBJ2-1,TRBV10-3,TGTGCCATCAGTGAAGCGGGGGGGGTCGATGAGCAGTTCTTC,CAISEAGGVDEQFF
few,.,TRBJ1-1,TRBV3-1/TRBV3-2,TGTGCCAGCAGCCTCAGGGGCACTGAAGCTTTCTTT,CASSLRGTEAFF
.,TRBD1,TRBJ2-7,TRBV7-9,TGTGCCAGCAGCGGGACAGGCGTCGAGCAGTACTTC,CASSGTGVEQYF
.,TRBD1,TRBJ1-3,TRBV30,TGTGCCTGGAGAGAAACAGGGGTCGTTGGAAACACCATATATTTT,CAWRETGVVGNTIYF
.,TRBD2,TRBJ2-5,TRBV14,TGTGCCAGCAGCCTCGGACTAGCGGGATGGGGGCCACAAGAGACCCAGTACTTC,CASSLGLAGWGPQETQYF
.,TRBD1,TRBJ2-1,TRBV29-1,TGCAGCGTTGAACAGGACAGGCTCTACAATGAGCAGTTCTTC,CSVEQDRLYNEQFF
.,TRBD1,TRBJ2-5,TRBV2,TGTGCCAGCAGCGGGGACAGGGGGCGTGAGACCCAGTACTTC,CASSGDRGRETQYF
once,TRBD1,TRBJ1-2,TRBV4-3,TGCGCCAGCAGCCAAGATCTAGGACAGGGGGCTGGATATGGCTACACCTTC,CASSQDLGQGAGYGYTF
.,TRBD1,TRBJ2-3,TRBV18,TGTGCCAGCTCACCACCGGGACAGGGTCATACGCAGTATTTT,CASSPPGQGHTQYF
once,TRBD1,TRBJ1-2,TRBV3-1/TRBV3-2,TGTGCCAGCAGCCAAGAATCCGGGACAGCCCATGGCTACACCTTC,CASSQESGTAHGYTF
.,.,TRBJ2-4,TRBV20-1,TGCAGTGCCCCAGGAAACATTCAGTACTTC,CSAPGNIQYF
.,.,TRBJ1-4,TRBV3-1/TRBV3-2,TGTGCCAGCAGCCAAGAACGCGACCGCCAAAAACTGTTTTTT,CASSQERDRQKLFF
.,TRBD2,TRBJ2-5,TRBV4-1,TGCGCCAGCAGCCAAGATCCTAGCGGGGGCCTTCGCGAGACCCAGTACTTC,CASSQDPSGGLRETQYF
.,.,TRBJ1-1,TRBV12-3/TRBV12-4,TGTGCCAGCACCCAGGGACAGAACACTGAAGCTTTCTTT,CASTQGQNTEAFF
.,TRBD1,TRBJ2-7,TRBV2,TGTGCCAGCAATGGACAGGGATACTACGAGCAGTACTTC,CASNGQGYYEQYF
.,.,TRBJ2-2,TRBV5-1,TGCGCCAGCAGCTTGTCGATGGCGCGGGACACCGGGGAGCTGTTTTTT,CASSLSMARDTGELFF
.,TRBD2,TRBJ2-7,TRBV30,TGTGCCTGGAGTCCACTAGCGGGAGGGCTCGAGCAGTACTTC,CAWSPLAGGLEQYF
.,TRBD2,TRBJ2-3,TRBV19,TGTGCCAGTAGTATAACGGGGGGGGTTAGCACAGATACGCAGTATTTT,CASSITGGVSTDTQYF
.,TRBD1,TRBJ1-5,TRBV23-1,TGCGCCAGCAGTCAATCGGCCGACAGGGGTCTAAATCAGCCCCAGCATTTT,CASSQSADRGLNQPQHF
.,.,TRBJ2-7,TRBV27,TGTGCCAGCAGTTTAGGGACCCGATACGAGCAGTACTTC,CASSLGTRYEQYF
once,.,TRBJ1-4,TRBV6-2/TRBV6-3,TGTGCCAGCAGTTACTCGACACGGGGACTTGCAACTAATGAAAAACTGTTTTTT,CASSYSTRGLATNEKLFF
.,TRBD2,TRBJ2-1,TRBV2,TGTGCCACTAAAGAAGAGGCTAGCGGTTACAATGAGCAGTTCTTC,CATKEEASGYNEQFF
.,.,TRBJ2-2,TRBV11-2,TGTGCCAGCAGCCCTACAGGGAATCGGCTGTTTTTT,CASSPTGNRLFF
.,TRBD1,TRBJ2-2,TRBV6-5,TGTGCCAGCAGTCCGACAGGGGGGTCAACCGGGGAGCTGTTTTTT,CASSPTGGSTGELFF
.,TRBD1,TRBJ2-1,TRBV19,TGTGCCAGTAAGGAGACAGGGGTACCGTACAATGAGCAGTTCTTC,CASKETGVPYNEQFF
.,.,TRBJ1-5,TRBV7-2,TGTGCCAGCAGCTTAGCGTCCTTTAATCAGCCCCAGCATTTT,CASSLASFNQPQHF
.,TRBD1,TRBJ2-2,TRBV19,TGTGGCGTGCAAGGGGGCTCTTACACCGGGGAGCTGTTTTTT,CGVQGGSYTGELFF
.,.,TRBJ1-5,TRBV5-1,TGCGCCAGCAGCGAGGACGGAGTCAATCAGCCCCAGCATTTT,CASSEDGVNQPQHF
.,.,TRBJ2-2,TRBV12-3/TRBV12-4,TGTGCCAGCAGCCCTACAGGGTCCGGGGAGCTGTTTTTT,CASSPTGSGELFF
.,TRBD1,TRBJ2-1,TRBV27,TGTGCCAGCAGTACGGACAGGGGGCGATACAATGAGCAGTTCTTC,CASSTDRGRYNEQFF
.,TRBD1,TRBJ1-1,TRBV7-2,TGTGCCAGCAGCGCCGGGACAGGGATAAACACTGAAGCTTTCTTT,CASSAGTGINTEAFF
once,TRBD1,TRBJ1-5,TRBV30,TGTGCCTGGAGCCGAGGACAGGGCTATCAGCCCCAGCATTTT,CAWSRGQGYQPQHF
.,.,TRBJ1-1,TRBV19,TGTGCCAGTAGTCCCGAGGCGAGGAACACTGAAGCTTTCTTT,CASSPEARNTEAFF
.,TRBD1,TRBJ2-7,TRBV4-3,TGCGCCAGCAGCCAGGATACAGGGGGCGCATACTACGAGCAGTACTTC,CASSQDTGGAYYEQYF
.,.,TRBJ1-5,TRBV24-1,TGTGCCACCAGTCGGTCCAGGGAACAGCCCCAGCATTTT,CATSRSREQPQHF
.,.,TRBJ2-3,TRBV24-1,TGTGCCACCCAAGGACCTAGTGCTAGCACAGATACGCAGTATTTT,CATQGPSASTDTQYF
.,.,TRBJ1-1,TRBV25-1,TGTGCCAGCAGTCTGGGGGACACTGAAGCTTTCTTT,CASSLGDTEAFF
.,TRBD1,TRBJ2-7,TRBV29-1,TGCAGCGCCGAGACAGGGTTTGAGCAGTACTTC,CSAETGFEQYF
.,TRBD2,TRBJ2-2,TRBV19,TGTGCCAGTAGTTCTTATAGCGGGAGACGGACCGGGGAGCTGTTTTTT,CASSSYSGRRTGELFF